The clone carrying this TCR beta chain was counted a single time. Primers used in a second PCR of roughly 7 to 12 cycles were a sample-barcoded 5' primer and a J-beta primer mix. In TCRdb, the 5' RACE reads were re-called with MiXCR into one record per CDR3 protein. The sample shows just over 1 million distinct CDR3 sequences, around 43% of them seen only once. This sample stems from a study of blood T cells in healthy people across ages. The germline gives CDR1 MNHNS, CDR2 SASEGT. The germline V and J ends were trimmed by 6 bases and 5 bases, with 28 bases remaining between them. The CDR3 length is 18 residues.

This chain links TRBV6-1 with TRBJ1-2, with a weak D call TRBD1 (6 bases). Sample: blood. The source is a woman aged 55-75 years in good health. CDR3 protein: CASREWEDLRQALYGYTF. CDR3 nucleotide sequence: TGTGCCAGCAGGGAATGGGAGGATCTCAGACAGGCTCTGTATGGCTACACCTTC.